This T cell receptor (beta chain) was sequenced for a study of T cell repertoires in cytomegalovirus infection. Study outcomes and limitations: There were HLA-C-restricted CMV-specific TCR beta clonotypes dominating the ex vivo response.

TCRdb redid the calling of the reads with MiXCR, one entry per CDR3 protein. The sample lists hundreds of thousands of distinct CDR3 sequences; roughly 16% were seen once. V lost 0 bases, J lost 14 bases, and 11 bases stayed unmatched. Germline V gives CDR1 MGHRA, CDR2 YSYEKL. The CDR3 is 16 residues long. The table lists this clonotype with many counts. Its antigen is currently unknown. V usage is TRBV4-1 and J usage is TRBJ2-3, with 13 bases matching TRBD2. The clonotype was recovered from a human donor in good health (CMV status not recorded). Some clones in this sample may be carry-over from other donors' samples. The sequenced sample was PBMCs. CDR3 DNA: TGCGCCAGCAGCCAAGATCTCTGGACTAGCGGGGGTAGGTGGTATTTT. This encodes CASSQDLWTSGGRWYF.